This record concerns one T cell receptor beta chain sequence. This table comes from immunoSEQ multiplex PCR, and its TCRdb copy is limited to in-frame clones, with some not included. This table holds 160,000 or so clones, more than 65% found once. Participants spanned ages about 18 to 100 years and resided in around 25 US areas. What the recovered Cohort 3 donors had was two negative PCRs, clearance, or symptom resolution. The sample is drawn from a study of blood T cell repertoires in COVID-19. Across the study: T cells, B-cell-depleted T cells, or PBMCs supplied cDNA or gDNA.

This CDR3 has 13 residues. V shed 6 bases and J 6 bases; nucleotides not matched to a gene: 4. Germline V gives CDR1 MNHEY, CDR2 SVGAGI. Sequenced sample: PBMCs or T cells enriched from blood (not recorded which). This chain joins TRBV6-5 and TRBJ2-1, with 8 bases aligning to TRBD2. The receptor comes from a man in his forties or fifties who had recovered from COVID-19. CDR3 sequence (DNA): TGTGCCAGCAGACCCGGGGGGGGCAATGAGCAGTTCTTC. Amino acids: CASRPGGGNEQFF.